One and the same sample provided the 27 T cell receptor beta chains below, sequenced in a study of long-term antiretroviral therapy in people with HIV. Run at survey level, the immunoSEQ assay was version v3.0. Some clones are missing from TCRdb's copy, which holds only in-frame ones; the method was immunoSEQ multiplex PCR. The data show fewer than 30,000 clones, about 80% seen once. Material: unsorted PBMCs, obtained 0.7 years before starting antiretroviral therapy. All receptors derive from a man in his thirties or forties with HIV.

This clone was seen a single time. The V and J genes are TRBV10-3 and TRBJ2-7; D is possibly TRBD1 (5 bases). Per the germline V gene, CDR1 is ENHRY and CDR2 is SYGVKD. The CDR3 length is 14 residues. V shed 10 bases and J shed 0 bases, with 16 bases lying between them. CDR3 nucleotides: TGTGCCACTCGGACACTCGAAGGCTCCTACGAGCAGTACTTC. It translates to CATRTLEGSYEQYF.

This clone has just a few counts. The chain couples TRBV6-5 to TRBJ1-6, with unresolved D. The CDR3 loop spans 13 amino acids. Germline lookup yields CDR1 MNHEY and CDR2 SVGAGI. V was trimmed by 7 bases and J by 5 bases, leaving 9 bases between them. CDR3 in DNA: TGTGCCAGCACCCAAGCTAATAATTCACCCCTCCACTTT. Translated, it gives CASTQANNSPLHF.

Only a few counts were recorded for this clone. The chain carries TRBV18 and TRBJ1-1; the D gene is possibly TRBD1 (5 bases). The CDR3 spans 14 residues. CDR1 and CDR2 (germline): KGHSH, LQKENI. Trimming took off 4 bases at V and 2 bases at J, with 11 bases between the two ends. CDR3 coding DNA: TGTGCCAGCTCACTCTACCGGGACAACACTGAAGCTTTCTTT. This codes for CASSLYRDNTEAFF.

The CDR3 DNA sequence: TGTGCCAGCAGCCAGTGGGGGGGGAGTCACTACGAGCAGTACTTC. This sequence encodes CASSQWGGSHYEQYF. The chain uses TRBV9 and TRBJ2-7; 7 positions match TRBD2. The CDR3 totals 15 residues. The germline V gene encodes CDR1 SGDLS and CDR2 YYNGEE. With V trimmed by 4 bases and J by 3 bases, 10 bases remained unmatched.

The V and J genes are TRBV27 and TRBJ2-7; 9 nucleotides match TRBD2. Losses at the gene ends were 3 bases for V and 3 bases for J; bases not matched to a gene: 3. The germline V gene encodes CDR1 MNHEY and CDR2 SMNVEV (reference sequence). There are 14 residues in the CDR3. In DNA, the CDR3 is TGTGCCAGCAGTTTGACTAGCGGAGTCTACGAGCAGTACTTC. Translating it yields CASSLTSGVYEQYF.

The chain uses TRBV6-6 and TRBJ1-2; 8 bases fit TRBD1. The V gene end was trimmed by 0 bases and the J gene end by 7 bases; junction bases not matched to a gene: 1. This CDR3 has 13 amino acids. CDR1 is MNHNY, CDR2 SVGAGI, per germline (reference sequence). The DNA of the CDR3 is TGTGCCAGCAGTTACTCGGACAGGGTTGGCTACACCTTC. It specifies CASSYSDRVGYTF.

This clone has only a few counts. The chain couples TRBV19 to TRBJ1-6, with 7 bases aligning to TRBD1. Germline trimming cut 7 bases from V and 0 bases from J; bases unmatched to any gene: 12. The CDR3 length is 18 residues. Germline V gives CDR1 LNHDA, CDR2 SQIVND (reference sequence). CDR3 DNA: TGTGCCAGTACTGAACATTCAGGGGGAGCCTCCTATAATTCACCCCTCCACTTT. Translating it yields CASTEHSGGASYNSPLHF.

The CDR3 coding sequence is TGTGCCAGCATAGGGGACAGGGGGAACTATGGCTACACCTTC. Translated, it gives CASIGDRGNYGYTF. The chain uses TRBV5-6 and TRBJ1-2; 11 bases fit TRBD1. V dropped 6 bases and J dropped 2; count of bases not matched to a gene: 3. This CDR3 spans 14 amino acids. Looked up from germline, CDR1 is SGHDT and CDR2 is YYEEEE.

The chain is built from TRBV5-6 and TRBJ2-1; the D gene could be TRBD1 or TRBD2 (6 bases each). Trimming pared 5 bases from V and 12 bases from J, leaving 18 bases between. Germline V lookup: CDR1 SGHDT, CDR2 YYEEEE. The CDR3 is 13 amino acids. CDR3 sequence (DNA): TGTGCCAGCAGTAGGGGGGAAACGTCATGGCAGTTCTTC. Its protein product is CASSRGETSWQFF.

The gene calls are TRBV9 and TRBJ2-5, with D unclear. CDR3 length equals 14 residues. Germline V lookup: CDR1 SGDLS, CDR2 YYNGEE. The germline V and J ends were trimmed by 0 bases and 3 bases, with 9 bases remaining between them. The CDR3 is CASSVGITEETQYF. CDR3 nucleotides: TGTGCCAGCAGCGTAGGGATCACCGAAGAGACCCAGTACTTC.

Points on this clone: The same CDR3 is also encoded by other DNA sequences in this sample. The V call is TRBV5-4, the J call TRBJ2-3; TRBD2 matches at 7 bases. This CDR3 has 13 residues. Trimming removed 5 bases from V and 4 bases from J; junction bases left unmatched: 4. Germline CDR1 reads SGHNT; CDR2 reads YYREEE (reference sequence). The CDR3 protein is CASSFGGSDTQYF. As DNA, the CDR3 is TGTGCCAGCAGTTTCGGGGGGTCAGATACGCAGTATTTT.

The genes are TRBV5-6 and TRBJ1-4, with a possible D match to TRBD1 (5 bases). V dropped 3 bases and J dropped 6 bases, with 12 bases sitting between them. Looked up from germline, CDR1 is SGHDT and CDR2 is YYEEEE. The CDR3 sequence is 14 residues long. The CDR3 sequence: CASSYRDGYEKLFF. CDR3 in DNA: TGTGCCAGCAGCTACCGGGACGGTTATGAAAAACTGTTTTTT.

The J gene is TRBJ2-6, the V gene TRBV2; no reliable D call. The CDR3 is made up of 14 amino acids. CDR1 SNHLY and CDR2 FYNNEI come from the germline V gene. Trimming took off 3 bases at V and 0 bases at J, with 3 bases between the two ends. The CDR3 coding sequence is TGTGCCAGCAGTGATTTCTCTGGGGCCAACGTCCTGACTTTC. It is translated as CASSDFSGANVLTF. Full variable domain (outside the CDR3, taken from reference TRBV2 and TRBJ2-6): EPEVTQTPSHQVTQMGQEVILRCVPISNHLYFYWYRQILGQKVEFLVSFYNNEISEKSEIFDDQFSVERPDGSNFTLKIRSTKLEDSAMYFCASSDFSGANVLTFGAGSRLTVL.

The rearrangement uses TRBV25-1 and TRBJ1-1; 9 bases line up with TRBD1. The CDR3 runs to 16 residues. V gave up 6 bases and J gave up 1 base; unmatched junction bases: 9. CDR1 and CDR2 from the germline V gene are MGHDK and SYGVNS. CDR3 nucleotides: TGTGCCAGCAGGTCCGGGACAGGGATTTGGAACACTGAAGCTTTCTTT. Its translation: CASRSGTGIWNTEAFF.

This chain uses TRBV30 with TRBJ2-3; 9 positions match TRBD2. V gave up 1 base and J gave up 0 bases; unmatched junction bases: 5. The CDR3 runs to 16 residues. The germline V gene encodes CDR1 GTSNPN and CDR2 SVGIG (reference sequence). The chain's CDR3 is CAWSAGTSLSTDTQYF. CDR3 bases: TGTGCCTGGAGTGCCGGGACTAGCCTCAGCACAGATACGCAGTATTTT.

The gene calls are TRBV28 and TRBJ2-7; TRBD2 matches at 10 bases. The CDR3 covers 17 residues. V gave up 3 bases and J gave up 7 bases; unmatched junction bases: 15. Per germline, CDR1 MDHEN and CDR2 SYDVKM. CDR3 nucleotide sequence: TGTGCCAGCAGTTTCCCCCTGGAGGCTAGCGGGAGCGCTGAGCAGTACTTC. Protein sequence: CASSFPLEASGSAEQYF.

V and J are TRBV5-5 and TRBJ1-3; D may be TRBD1 (6 bases). The V end lost 4 bases, the J end lost 0 bases, and 8 bases lay between the germline ends. This CDR3 is 14 amino acids long. Looked up from germline, CDR1 is SGHKS and CDR2 is YYEKEE (reference sequence). The CDR3 DNA reads TGTGCCAGCAGCCTGACAGGCTCTGGAAACACCATATATTTT. Translating gives CASSLTGSGNTIYF.

This clone was recorded a few times. The V and J genes are TRBV6-4 and TRBJ1-4, with D perhaps TRBD1 (5 bases). Germline-derived CDR1 and CDR2 are MRHNA and SNTAGT. This CDR3 contains 17 residues. Trimming stripped 6 bases from V and 0 bases from J, with 17 bases between. The CDR3 DNA sequence: TGTGCCAGCAGCGTTAACCGGGACCTTGCAACTAATGAAAAACTGTTTTTT. As protein: CASSVNRDLATNEKLFF.

The chain employs TRBV12-5 and TRBJ2-3; 10 bases are a match to TRBD2. The length of the CDR3 is 16 residues. Germline assignment: CDR1 LGHNT and CDR2 FRNRAP. The trim removed 3 bases at V and 0 bases at J, leaving 3 bases unmatched. CDR3 region: CASGFQLAGSTDTQYF. CDR3 DNA sequence: TGTGCTAGTGGTTTCCAACTAGCGGGAAGCACAGATACGCAGTATTTT.

This clone has a single count. The rearrangement joins TRBV19 to TRBJ1-1; no firm D call. The CDR3 totals 16 residues. Trimming pared 1 base from V and 1 base from J, leaving 13 bases between. CDR1 is LNHDA, CDR2 SQIVND, per germline (reference sequence). CDR3: CASSIGMGTANTEAFF. The CDR3 coding sequence is TGTGCCAGTAGTATAGGAATGGGAACAGCGAACACTGAAGCTTTCTTT.

This chain uses TRBV27 with TRBJ1-1; D might be TRBD1 (5 bases). The CDR3 length is 15 residues. Trimming shortened V by 1 base and J by 0 bases, and 9 bases separated the two germline ends. In germline, CDR1 is MNHEY, CDR2 SMNVEV (reference sequence). CDR3 protein: CASSLWSGMNTEAFF. As DNA, the CDR3 is TGTGCCAGCAGTTTATGGTCAGGGATGAACACTGAAGCTTTCTTT.

V and J are TRBV7-8 and TRBJ1-6; weak D call: TRBD1 (5 bases). V dropped 11 bases and J dropped 6 bases, with 14 bases sitting between them. The CDR3 runs 13 residues. Germline CDR1 SGHVS, CDR2 FQNEAQ. The chain's CDR3 is CAGRVGVNSPLHF. The CDR3 bases are TGTGCCGGTCGGGTAGGGGTTAATTCACCCCTCCACTTT. Looking up the rest from reference TRBV7-8 and TRBJ1-6 gives the full variable domain: GAGVSQSPRYKVAKRGQDVALRCDPISGHVSLFWYQQALGQGPEFLTYFQNEAQLDKSGLPSDRFFAERPEGSVSTLKIQRTQQEDSAVYLCAGRVGVNSPLHFGNGTRLTVT.

The chain couples TRBV19 to TRBJ2-1, with 11 bases fitting TRBD2. V gave up 7 bases and J gave up 3 bases; unmatched junction bases: 2. The germline V gene has CDR1 LNHDA and CDR2 SQIVND (reference sequence). The CDR3 contains 14 residues. The CDR3 DNA is TGTGCCAGTACTAGCGGGGGGTTCTACAATGAGCAGTTCTTC. Translation: CASTSGGFYNEQFF.

The chain uses TRBV11-2 and TRBJ1-6; no reliable D call. The CDR3 length is 17 residues. Germline assignment: CDR1 SGHAT and CDR2 FQNNGV. V shed 1 base and J shed 0 bases, with 10 bases lying between them. This CDR3 reads CASSLAGMSSYNSPLHF. The CDR3 nucleotides are TGTGCCAGCAGCTTAGCGGGGATGAGCTCCTATAATTCACCCCTCCACTTT.

The gene calls are TRBV19 and TRBJ1-3; no clear D. With 5 bases removed from V and 8 bases from J, the gap between germline ends came to 10 bases. CDR1 LNHDA and CDR2 SQIVND come from the germline V gene (reference sequence). The length of the CDR3 is 12 residues. The DNA for the CDR3 is TGTGCCAGTAGTCGATTTGTGGACACCATATATTTT. Encoded protein: CASSRFVDTIYF.

The V gene is TRBV29-1, the J gene TRBJ2-2; 9 nucleotides agree with TRBD1. V trimming: 7 bases; J trimming: 4 bases; junction bases outside the gene matches: 7. The CDR3 length is 14 residues. Germline V CDR1 and CDR2: SQVTM, ANQGSEA. CDR3 in amino acids: CSAGTGTSTGELFF. The CDR3 coding sequence is TGCAGCGCCGGGACAGGGACGAGCACCGGGGAGCTGTTTTTT.

This clone came up once. The rearrangement joins TRBV7-2 to TRBJ1-2; the match to TRBD1 covers 7 bases. V was clipped by 5 bases and J by 6 bases; unmatched bases: 6. Germline V gene sequence: CDR1 SGHTA, CDR2 FQGNSA. This CDR3 is 13 amino acids long. The CDR3 loop is CASSAGQSHGYTF. The CDR3 coding sequence is TGTGCCAGCAGCGCGGGACAGTCCCATGGCTACACCTTC.